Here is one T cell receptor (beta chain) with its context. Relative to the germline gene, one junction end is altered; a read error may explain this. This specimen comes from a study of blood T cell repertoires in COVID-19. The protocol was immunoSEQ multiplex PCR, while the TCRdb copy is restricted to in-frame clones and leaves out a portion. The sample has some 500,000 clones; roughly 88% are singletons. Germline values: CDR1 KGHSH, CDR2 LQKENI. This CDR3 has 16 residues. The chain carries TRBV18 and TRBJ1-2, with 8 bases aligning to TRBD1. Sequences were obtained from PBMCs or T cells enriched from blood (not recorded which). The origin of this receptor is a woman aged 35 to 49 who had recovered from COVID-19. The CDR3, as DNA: TGTGCCAGCTCCCCACGAGGACAGGGATCTAACTATGGCTACACCTTC. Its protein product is CASSPRGQGSNYGYTF.